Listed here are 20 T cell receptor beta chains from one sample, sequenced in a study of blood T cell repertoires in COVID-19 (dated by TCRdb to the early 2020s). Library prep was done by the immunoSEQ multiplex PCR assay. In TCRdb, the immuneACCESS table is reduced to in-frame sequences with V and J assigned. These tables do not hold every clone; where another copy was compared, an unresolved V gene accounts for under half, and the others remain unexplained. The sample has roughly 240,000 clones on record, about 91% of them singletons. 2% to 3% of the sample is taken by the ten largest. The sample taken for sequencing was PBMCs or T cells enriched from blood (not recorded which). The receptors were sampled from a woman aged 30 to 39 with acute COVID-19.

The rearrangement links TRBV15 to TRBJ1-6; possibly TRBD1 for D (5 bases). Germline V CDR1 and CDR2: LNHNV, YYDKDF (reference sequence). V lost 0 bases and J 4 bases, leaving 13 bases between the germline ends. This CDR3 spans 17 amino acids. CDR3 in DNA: TGTGCCACCAGCAGAGATATAGGGGTCGAGTATAATTCACCCCTCCACTTT. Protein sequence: CATSRDIGVEYNSPLHF.

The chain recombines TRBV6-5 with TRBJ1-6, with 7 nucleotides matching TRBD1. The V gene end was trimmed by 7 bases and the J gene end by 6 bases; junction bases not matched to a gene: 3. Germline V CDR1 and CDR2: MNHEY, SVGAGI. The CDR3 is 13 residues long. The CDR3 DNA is TGTGCCAGCATCGGGACAGTTAATTCACCCCTCCACTTT. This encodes CASIGTVNSPLHF.

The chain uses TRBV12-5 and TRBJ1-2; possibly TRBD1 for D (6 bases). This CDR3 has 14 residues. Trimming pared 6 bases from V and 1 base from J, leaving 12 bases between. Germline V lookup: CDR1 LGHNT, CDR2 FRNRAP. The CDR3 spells CASGEQGFNYGYTF. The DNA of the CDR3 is TGTGCTAGTGGCGAACAGGGATTTAACTATGGCTACACCTTC.

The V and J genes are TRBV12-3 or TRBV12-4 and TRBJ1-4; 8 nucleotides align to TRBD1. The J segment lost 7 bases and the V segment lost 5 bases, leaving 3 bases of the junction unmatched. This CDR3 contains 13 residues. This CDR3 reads CASSLDRAEKLFF. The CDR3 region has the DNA TGTGCCAGCAGTCTGGACAGGGCTGAAAAACTGTTTTTT.

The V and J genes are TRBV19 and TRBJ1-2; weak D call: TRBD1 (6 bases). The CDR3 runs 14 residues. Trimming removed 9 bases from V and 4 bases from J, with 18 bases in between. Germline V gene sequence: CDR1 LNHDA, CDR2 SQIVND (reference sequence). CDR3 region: CASRGGLGAYGYTF. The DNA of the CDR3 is TGTGCCAGCCGCGGGGGCCTGGGCGCCTATGGCTACACCTTC.

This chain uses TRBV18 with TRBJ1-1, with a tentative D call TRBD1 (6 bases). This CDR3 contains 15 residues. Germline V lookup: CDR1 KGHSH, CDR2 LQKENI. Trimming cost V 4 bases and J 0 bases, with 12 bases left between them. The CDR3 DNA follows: TGTGCCAGCTCACTGGGGGCAGGCATGAACACTGAAGCTTTCTTT. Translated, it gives CASSLGAGMNTEAFF. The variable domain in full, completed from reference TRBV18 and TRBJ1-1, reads NAGVMQNPRHLVRRRGQEARLRCSPMKGHSHVYWYRQLPEEGLKFMVYLQKENIIDESGMPKERFSAEFPKEGPSILRIQQVVRGDSAAYFCASSLGAGMNTEAFFGQGTRLTVV.

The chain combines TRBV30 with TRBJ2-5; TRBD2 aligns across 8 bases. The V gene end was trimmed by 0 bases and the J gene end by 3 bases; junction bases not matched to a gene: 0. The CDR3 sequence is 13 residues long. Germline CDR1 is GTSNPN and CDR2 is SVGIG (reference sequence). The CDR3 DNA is TGTGCCTGGAGTGTAGCGGGGGAAGAGACCCAGTACTTC. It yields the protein CAWSVAGEETQYF.

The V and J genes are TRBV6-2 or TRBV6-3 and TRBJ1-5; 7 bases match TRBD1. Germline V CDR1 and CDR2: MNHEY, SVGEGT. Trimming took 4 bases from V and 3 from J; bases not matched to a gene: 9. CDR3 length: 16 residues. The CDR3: CASSSIRDSINQPQHF. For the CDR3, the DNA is TGTGCCAGCAGTTCCATCCGGGACAGTATCAATCAGCCCCAGCATTTT.

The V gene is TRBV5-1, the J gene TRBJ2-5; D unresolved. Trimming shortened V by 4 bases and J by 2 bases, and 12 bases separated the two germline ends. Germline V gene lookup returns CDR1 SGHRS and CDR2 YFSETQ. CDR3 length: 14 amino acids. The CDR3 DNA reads TGCGCCAGCAGCCCGGTTGGTCCTCAAGAGACCCAGTACTTC. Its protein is CASSPVGPQETQYF.

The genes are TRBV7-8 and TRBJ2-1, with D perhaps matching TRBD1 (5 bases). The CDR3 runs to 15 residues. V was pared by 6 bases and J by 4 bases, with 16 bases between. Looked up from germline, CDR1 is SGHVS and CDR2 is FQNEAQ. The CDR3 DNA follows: TGTGCCAGCAGATTGACCAGGGCCTCATACAATGAGCAGTTCTTC. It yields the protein CASRLTRASYNEQFF.

In DNA, the CDR3 is TGTGCCAGCAGCCAAACGGGACAGGGAATGGAAAAACTGTTTTTT. Its protein is CASSQTGQGMEKLFF. The chain recombines TRBV3-1 (or the pseudogene TRBV3-2) with TRBJ1-4, with 9 bases that match TRBD1. V trimming: 2 bases; J trimming: 8 bases; junction bases outside the gene matches: 6. Germline CDR1 LGHDT, CDR2 YNNKEL (reference sequence). This CDR3 region has 15 residues.

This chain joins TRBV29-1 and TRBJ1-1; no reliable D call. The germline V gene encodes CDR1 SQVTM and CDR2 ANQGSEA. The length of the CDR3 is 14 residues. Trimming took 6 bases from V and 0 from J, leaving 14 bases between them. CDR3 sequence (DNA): TGCAGCGTGAACATGTTAAACATGAACACTGAAGCTTTCTTT. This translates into CSVNMLNMNTEAFF.

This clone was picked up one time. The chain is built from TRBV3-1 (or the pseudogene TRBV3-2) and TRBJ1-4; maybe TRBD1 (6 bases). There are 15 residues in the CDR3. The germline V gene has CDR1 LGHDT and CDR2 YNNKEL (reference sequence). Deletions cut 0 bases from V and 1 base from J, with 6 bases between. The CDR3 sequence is CASSQDRGTNEKLFF. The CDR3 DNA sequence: TGTGCCAGCAGCCAAGACAGGGGAACTAATGAAAAACTGTTTTTT.

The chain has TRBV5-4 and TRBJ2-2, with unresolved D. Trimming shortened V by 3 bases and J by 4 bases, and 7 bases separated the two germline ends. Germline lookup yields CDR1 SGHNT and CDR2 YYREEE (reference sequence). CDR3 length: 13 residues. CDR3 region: CASSSGGTGELFF. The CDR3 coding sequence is TGTGCCAGCAGCTCTGGCGGCACCGGGGAGCTGTTTTTT.

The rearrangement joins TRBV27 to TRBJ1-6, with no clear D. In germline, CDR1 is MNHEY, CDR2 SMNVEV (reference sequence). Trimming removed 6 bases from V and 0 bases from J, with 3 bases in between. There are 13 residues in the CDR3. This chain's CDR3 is CASRSSYNSPLHF. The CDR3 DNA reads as TGTGCCAGCAGGAGCTCCTATAATTCACCCCTCCACTTT.

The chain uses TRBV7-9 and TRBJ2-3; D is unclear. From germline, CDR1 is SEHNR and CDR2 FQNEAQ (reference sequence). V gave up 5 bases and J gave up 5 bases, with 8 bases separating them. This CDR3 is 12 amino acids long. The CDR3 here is CASSPTGDTQYF. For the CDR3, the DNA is TGTGCCAGCAGCCCGACTGGAGATACGCAGTATTTT.

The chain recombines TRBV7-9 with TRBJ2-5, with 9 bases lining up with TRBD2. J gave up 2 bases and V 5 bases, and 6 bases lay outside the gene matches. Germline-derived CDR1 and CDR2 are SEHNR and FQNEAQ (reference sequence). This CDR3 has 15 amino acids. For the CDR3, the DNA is TGTGCCAGCAGCATTAGACTAGCGGAGCAAGAGACCCAGTACTTC. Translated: CASSIRLAEQETQYF.

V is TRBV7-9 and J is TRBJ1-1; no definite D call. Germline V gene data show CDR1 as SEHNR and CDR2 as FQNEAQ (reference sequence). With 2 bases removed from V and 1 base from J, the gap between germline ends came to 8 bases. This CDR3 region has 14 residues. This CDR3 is CASSLNTANTEAFF. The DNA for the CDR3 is TGTGCCAGCAGCTTAAATACAGCGAACACTGAAGCTTTCTTT.

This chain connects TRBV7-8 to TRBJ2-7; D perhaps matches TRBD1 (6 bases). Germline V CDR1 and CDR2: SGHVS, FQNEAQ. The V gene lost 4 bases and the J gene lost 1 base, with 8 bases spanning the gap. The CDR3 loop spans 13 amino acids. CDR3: CASSSGQSYEQYF. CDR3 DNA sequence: TGTGCCAGCAGCTCCGGACAGTCCTACGAGCAGTACTTC.

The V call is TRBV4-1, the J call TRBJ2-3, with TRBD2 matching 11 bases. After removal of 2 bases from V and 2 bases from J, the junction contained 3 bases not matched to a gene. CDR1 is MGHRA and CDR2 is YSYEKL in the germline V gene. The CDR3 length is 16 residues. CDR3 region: CASSQLLAGVTDTQYF. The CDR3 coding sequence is TGCGCCAGCAGCCAACTACTAGCGGGGGTCACAGATACGCAGTATTTT.